The sequence of this TCR beta chain was determined in a study of technical replicates of blood from a few donors (dated by TCRdb to 2016 to 2017). Of note for this clone: The antigen this receptor binds is unknown. Per-base qualities were not stored, and no clone one base away is much larger.

Libraries were constructed by the immunoSEQ multiplex PCR assay. What TCRdb holds here is the immuneACCESS table cut down to in-frame rearrangements. Part of the clones is not present; checked against another copy, under half of the missing clones reflect an unresolved V gene, and the others are unexplained. The sample profile shows 65,000 to 95,000 clones; about 97% of them were found once. Almost 0.3% of the sample is in the top ten clones. Including cysteine and phenylalanine, the CDR3 has 16 amino acids. CDR3 DNA is the only sequence kept; it has 48 bases, read in frame from the first base. Based on the germline V gene, the CDR1 and CDR2 sequences are MGHDK and SYGVNS. Trimming accounts for 5 bases at V and 5 bases at J, while the number of junction bases matched to no gene is 11.

The rearrangement joined TRBV25-1 to TRBJ2-2; a stretch of 7 junction bases matches TRBD2. The receptor comes from a human donor in good health. Sequencing was performed on T cells isolated from PBMCs. The CDR3 amino acid sequence is: CASSSSGGSGTGELFF. The DNA reads TGTGCCAGCAGTTCCTCGGGCGGGAGCGGGACCGGGGAGCTGTTTTTT.